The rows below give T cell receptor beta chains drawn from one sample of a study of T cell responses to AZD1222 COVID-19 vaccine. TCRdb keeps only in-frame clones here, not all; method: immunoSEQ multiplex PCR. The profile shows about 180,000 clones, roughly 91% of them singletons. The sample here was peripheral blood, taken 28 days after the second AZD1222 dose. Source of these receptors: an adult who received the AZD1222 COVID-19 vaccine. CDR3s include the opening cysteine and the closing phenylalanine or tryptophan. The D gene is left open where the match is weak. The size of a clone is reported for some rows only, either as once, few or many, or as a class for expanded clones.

DNA: TGTGCCAGCACCCTGAATGAGAGGGGGCGTTTTGGTACTGAAGCTTTCTTT; CDR3: CASTLNERGRFGTEAFF; D: TRBD1; size: NA; J: TRBJ1-1; V: TRBV25-1
DNA: TGTGCCAGCAGGATGGACTTAGGAGAGCAGTTCTTC; CDR3: CASRMDLGEQFF; D: NA; size: once; J: TRBJ2-1; V: TRBV2
DNA: TGTGCCAGCAGCTCGGAACCGAGTGGCGAGCAGTACTTC; CDR3: CASSSEPSGEQYF; D: NA; size: NA; J: TRBJ2-7; V: TRBV5-4
DNA: TGTGCCACCAGTGATTTTACAAGCGGGAGCTCCTACGAGCAGTACTTC; CDR3: CATSDFTSGSSYEQYF; D: TRBD2; size: NA; J: TRBJ2-7; V: TRBV24-1
DNA: TGTGCCAGCAGCGTGCGGGACTACCCGAACACCGGGGAGCTGTTTTTT; CDR3: CASSVRDYPNTGELFF; D: TRBD2; size: NA; J: TRBJ2-2; V: TRBV9
DNA: TGCGCCAGCAGCCTGGGACAGGGGAGGAACACTGAAGCTTTCTTT; CDR3: CASSLGQGRNTEAFF; D: TRBD1; size: NA; J: TRBJ1-1; V: TRBV5-1
DNA: TGCGCCAGCAGCCTGGGACCCCCTGACCGGGAGCTGTTTTTT; CDR3: CASSLGPPDRELFF; D: NA; size: NA; J: TRBJ2-2; V: TRBV5-1
DNA: TGTGCCAGCAGCTCCAGACCCACTGCATCCTACGAGCAGTACTTC; CDR3: CASSSRPTASYEQYF; D: NA; size: few; J: TRBJ2-7; V: TRBV21-1
DNA: TGTGCCAGCAGTCCACGACAGGGCATAAGCACCTACAATGAGCAGTTCTTC; CDR3: CASSPRQGISTYNEQFF; D: TRBD1; size: NA; J: TRBJ2-1; V: TRBV6-2/TRBV6-3
DNA: TGTGCCAGCAGTTACCGTACAGGGTTAGACTATGGCTACACCTTC; CDR3: CASSYRTGLDYGYTF; D: NA; size: once; J: TRBJ1-2; V: TRBV6-5
DNA: TGCGCCAGCAGTCCCCACCGGGGGTTCGGGGGCTACACCTTC; CDR3: CASSPHRGFGGYTF; D: NA; size: few; J: TRBJ1-2; V: TRBV23-1
DNA: TGTGCCAGCAGCGCTATACAGGGGAATGAAGCTTTCTTT; CDR3: CASSAIQGNEAFF; D: TRBD1; size: NA; J: TRBJ1-1; V: TRBV7-2
DNA: TGTGCCACCAGTGCTGAACAGGGGGTGAATGAAAAACTGTTTTTT; CDR3: CATSAEQGVNEKLFF; D: TRBD1; size: NA; J: TRBJ1-4; V: TRBV24-1
DNA: TGTGCCAGCAGCCCCCTACCTAGAGGCGAGCAGTACTTC; CDR3: CASSPLPRGEQYF; D: NA; size: NA; J: TRBJ2-7; V: TRBV11-2
DNA: TGTGCCAGCAGTTTATGGGACACAGATACGCAGTATTTT; CDR3: CASSLWDTDTQYF; D: NA; size: NA; J: TRBJ2-3; V: TRBV27
DNA: TGTGCCAGCACGGGACAGGGGTTGTCGGAAGCTAATTCACCCCTCCACTTT; CDR3: CASTGQGLSEANSPLHF; D: TRBD1; size: NA; J: TRBJ1-6; V: TRBV28
DNA: TGTGCCTGGAGTAAGGGTTTTGCGGCTGGTAGGGAGACCCAGTACTTC; CDR3: CAWSKGFAAGRETQYF; D: NA; size: once; J: TRBJ2-5; V: TRBV30
DNA: TGTGCCAGCAGTATCCGGGGCGACACCGGGGAGCTGTTTTTT; CDR3: CASSIRGDTGELFF; D: NA; size: NA; J: TRBJ2-2; V: TRBV2
DNA: TGCAGCGTAGCCGGGACAGGGGACTCCTACGAGCAGTACTTC; CDR3: CSVAGTGDSYEQYF; D: TRBD1; size: NA; J: TRBJ2-7; V: TRBV29-1
DNA: TGTGCCAGCAGCTTAAACGGACTAGCGGGAGTGGGAGATACGCAGTATTTT; CDR3: CASSLNGLAGVGDTQYF; D: TRBD2; size: NA; J: TRBJ2-3; V: TRBV7-3
DNA: TGTGCCAGCAGCCAAGGCGCCGGGCGCTCCCCGGGAGACTTC; CDR3: CASSQGAGRSPGDF; D: NA; size: NA; J: TRBJ2-5; V: TRBV14
DNA: TGCAGCGTTGATCCTGTTAAGGAAGAGACCCAGTACTTC; CDR3: CSVDPVKEETQYF; D: NA; size: few; J: TRBJ2-5; V: TRBV29-1
DNA: TGTGCCAGCGGAATAAGAAATGAGCAGTTCTTC; CDR3: CASGIRNEQFF; D: NA; size: few; J: TRBJ2-1; V: TRBV28
DNA: TGCGCCAGCAGCCAAGTAGGGACAGGGGGTTCACCCCTCCACTTT; CDR3: CASSQVGTGGSPLHF; D: TRBD1; size: NA; J: TRBJ1-6; V: TRBV4-3
DNA: TGTGCCAGCAGCCGGACTAGCGCCGACTCCGAGCAGTACTTC; CDR3: CASSRTSADSEQYF; D: TRBD2; size: NA; J: TRBJ2-7; V: TRBV5-4
DNA: TGTGCCAGCAGCCAAGAGAAGCGGGGGGTTACAGATACGCAGTATTTT; CDR3: CASSQEKRGVTDTQYF; D: TRBD2; size: NA; J: TRBJ2-3; V: TRBV3-1/TRBV3-2
DNA: TGTGCCAGCAGTTTGAATGGAGAGAATGAGCAGTTCTTC; CDR3: CASSLNGENEQFF; D: NA; size: NA; J: TRBJ2-1; V: TRBV12-3/TRBV12-4
DNA: TGTGCCAGCAGCAAACAAGACAATGAGCAGTTCTTC; CDR3: CASSKQDNEQFF; D: NA; size: NA; J: TRBJ2-1; V: TRBV21-1
DNA: TGTGCCAGCAGCTTGCTTCCAGACCCAAAATACGAGCAGTACTTC; CDR3: CASSLLPDPKYEQYF; D: NA; size: NA; J: TRBJ2-7; V: TRBV5-6
DNA: TGTGCCACCGGTACAGGGGGGAATAAGCAGACCCAGTACTTC; CDR3: CATGTGGNKQTQYF; D: TRBD1; size: NA; J: TRBJ2-5; V: TRBV7-2
DNA: TGTGCCTGGGGACTAGCGGGAGGACTTATATACGAGCAGTACTTC; CDR3: CAWGLAGGLIYEQYF; D: TRBD2; size: NA; J: TRBJ2-7; V: TRBV30
DNA: TGCGCCAGCAGCATACAACAGGGGGTCGGGGAGCTGTTTTTT; CDR3: CASSIQQGVGELFF; D: TRBD1; size: NA; J: TRBJ2-2; V: TRBV5-1
DNA: TGTGCCAGCAGTTTGGGTGGAAGAAACACCATATATTTT; CDR3: CASSLGGRNTIYF; D: NA; size: NA; J: TRBJ1-3; V: TRBV28
DNA: TGTGCCATCAGTGAGTCGGAGACAGGGGAACAGCCCCAGCATTTT; CDR3: CAISESETGEQPQHF; D: TRBD1; size: few; J: TRBJ1-5; V: TRBV10-3
DNA: TGTGCCAGTAGTATAGACGGGACAGGAAGGGGTCAGCCCCAGCATTTT; CDR3: CASSIDGTGRGQPQHF; D: TRBD1; size: NA; J: TRBJ1-5; V: TRBV19
DNA: TGTGCCAGCAGTTACGGTTTCGAGTACGAGCAGTACTTC; CDR3: CASSYGFEYEQYF; D: NA; size: NA; J: TRBJ2-7; V: TRBV6-5
DNA: TGTGCCAGCAGTTCAGGGACATTACCCCAGCATTTT; CDR3: CASSSGTLPQHF; D: NA; size: NA; J: TRBJ1-5; V: TRBV6-5
DNA: TGTGCCAGCAGTTTGTTCGGGACGTACGAGCAGTACTTC; CDR3: CASSLFGTYEQYF; D: NA; size: few; J: TRBJ2-7; V: TRBV12-3/TRBV12-4
DNA: TGTGCCAGCAGTGGGGACTATCAGTTCGGTGAGCAGTTCTTC; CDR3: CASSGDYQFGEQFF; D: TRBD2; size: NA; J: TRBJ2-1; V: TRBV2
DNA: TGTGCCAGTAAGGACCCCCTGAAGACCCAGCATTTT; CDR3: CASKDPLKTQHF; D: NA; size: NA; J: TRBJ1-5; V: TRBV19
DNA: TGTGCCAGCAGTTTAACGACTAGCGGGAGTTACGAGCAGTACTTC; CDR3: CASSLTTSGSYEQYF; D: TRBD2; size: NA; J: TRBJ2-7; V: TRBV28
DNA: TGTGCCAGCAGTCCATACAGGGGTAATTCACCCCTCCACTTT; CDR3: CASSPYRGNSPLHF; D: TRBD1; size: NA; J: TRBJ1-6; V: TRBV27
DNA: TGCAGCGTTGATCCTAGCGGGATAGTAAATGAGCAGTTCTTC; CDR3: CSVDPSGIVNEQFF; D: TRBD2; size: NA; J: TRBJ2-1; V: TRBV29-1
DNA: TGTGCCAGCAGCGTAACCCGCGGGGGCAGCAATCAGCCCCAGCATTTT; CDR3: CASSVTRGGSNQPQHF; D: NA; size: NA; J: TRBJ1-5; V: TRBV7-2
DNA: TGTGCCAGCAGCGTGGAGGGAGGAAACTATGGCTACACCTTC; CDR3: CASSVEGGNYGYTF; D: NA; size: NA; J: TRBJ1-2; V: TRBV5-4
DNA: TGTGCCAGCTCATCGACAGGGGGCGTGGGCGGCTACACCTTC; CDR3: CASSSTGGVGGYTF; D: TRBD1; size: once; J: TRBJ1-2; V: TRBV18
DNA: TGTGCCAGCAGAGGAGGGGGCTACGAGCAGTACTTC; CDR3: CASRGGGYEQYF; D: NA; size: NA; J: TRBJ2-7; V: TRBV6-5
DNA: TGTGCCAGCAGCTTGGGCAGGGACTTCTATGGCTACACCTTC; CDR3: CASSLGRDFYGYTF; D: NA; size: NA; J: TRBJ1-2; V: TRBV5-4
DNA: TGTGCCAGCAGCGCGGGACAGGGGTTCTACGAGCAGTACTTC; CDR3: CASSAGQGFYEQYF; D: TRBD1; size: NA; J: TRBJ2-7; V: TRBV3-1/TRBV3-2
DNA: TGTGCCAGCAGTGAACAGGGCAGCACCGGGGAGCTGTTTTTT; CDR3: CASSEQGSTGELFF; D: NA; size: NA; J: TRBJ2-2; V: TRBV6-4
DNA: TGTGCCAGCAGCTTCACAGGGGCGGGTCAGCCCCAGCATTTT; CDR3: CASSFTGAGQPQHF; D: TRBD1; size: NA; J: TRBJ1-5; V: TRBV7-8